A single T cell receptor (beta chain) is shown here with its context. This record belongs to a study of blood T cell repertoires in COVID-19. Looking at the study overall: COVID-19 samples collected from the United States, Italy and Spain covered acute and convalescent phases. Sources were T cells, B-cell-depleted T cells, or PBMCs; the material itself was cDNA or gDNA.

As originally analysed: The assay estimated nucleated cells by amplifying reference gene primers. Using immunoSEQ multiplex PCR, the repertoire was profiled, and TCRdb retains in-frame clones only, with some absent. That table is the source of V, J and clone size, and D and trimming were worked out from the DNA. This repertoire shows 9,000 to 13,000 clones, roughly nine tenths found once; its top ten account for approximately 5%. Trimming stripped 11 bases from V and 0 bases from J, with 8 bases between. This CDR3 has 11 amino acids. Germline V gene data show CDR1 as SNHLY and CDR2 as FYNNEI. This receptor was identified in a human donor in a cohort sampled during active COVID-19. Sequenced input: peripheral blood. The V and J genes are TRBV2 and TRBJ2-7, with D possibly TRBD2 on 6 matching bases. CDR3: CAVGSSYEQYF. The CDR3 coding sequence is TGTGCCGTCGGGAGCTCCTACGAGCAGTACTTC.